This T cell receptor (beta chain) originates from a study of cytomegalovirus exposure and HLA in healthy donors. Turning to this clone: Its matching antigen is unknown.

PCR primers comprised 60 Vbeta and 13 Jbeta primers. In the original analysis: A follow-up analysis tallied 70 million to 80 million unique TCR beta chains, roughly 9.9 million shared. Method: immunoSEQ multiplex PCR; TCRdb's copy keeps in-frame clones and lacks some. V, J and clone size are those of that table, while D and trimming were read from the DNA. The table lists 100,000 to 150,000 clones, approximately 80% of them singletons. Healthy bone marrow donors made up the donors. CDR1 and CDR2 (germline): SEHNR, FQNEAQ (reference sequence). The trim removed 5 bases at V and 9 bases at J, leaving 10 bases unmatched. This CDR3 region has 14 residues. Overall study results and limits: TCR beta V- and J-gene trimming, according to a later analysis, was linked to a missense DCLRE1C variant.

The clonotype comes from a man between 18 and 29 years old in good health and CMV-seronegative. The V gene is TRBV7-9, the J gene TRBJ2-1, with 7 bases identical to TRBD1. Sequenced: PBMCs. In DNA form, the CDR3 reads TGTGCCAGCAGCCCGGGACAGTACGTAACTGAGCAGTTCTTC. As protein: CASSPGQYVTEQFF.